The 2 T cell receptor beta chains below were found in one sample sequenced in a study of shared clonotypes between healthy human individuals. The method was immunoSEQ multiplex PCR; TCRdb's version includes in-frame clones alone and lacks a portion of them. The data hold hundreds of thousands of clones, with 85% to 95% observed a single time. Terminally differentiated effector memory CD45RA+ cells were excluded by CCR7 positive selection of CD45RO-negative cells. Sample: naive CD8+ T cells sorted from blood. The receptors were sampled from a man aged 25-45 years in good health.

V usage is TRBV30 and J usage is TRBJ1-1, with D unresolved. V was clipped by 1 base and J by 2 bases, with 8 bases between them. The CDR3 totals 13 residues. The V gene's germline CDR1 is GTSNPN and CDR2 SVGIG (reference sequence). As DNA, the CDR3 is TGTGCCTGGAGTGAGTCCTTTAACACTGAAGCTTTCTTT. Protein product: CAWSESFNTEAFF.

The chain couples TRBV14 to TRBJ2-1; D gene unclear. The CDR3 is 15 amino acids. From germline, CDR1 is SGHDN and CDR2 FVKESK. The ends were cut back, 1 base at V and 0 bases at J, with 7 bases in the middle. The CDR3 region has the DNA TGTGCCAGCAGCCAAGTAGTGAGCTCCTACAATGAGCAGTTCTTC. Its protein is CASSQVVSSYNEQFF.